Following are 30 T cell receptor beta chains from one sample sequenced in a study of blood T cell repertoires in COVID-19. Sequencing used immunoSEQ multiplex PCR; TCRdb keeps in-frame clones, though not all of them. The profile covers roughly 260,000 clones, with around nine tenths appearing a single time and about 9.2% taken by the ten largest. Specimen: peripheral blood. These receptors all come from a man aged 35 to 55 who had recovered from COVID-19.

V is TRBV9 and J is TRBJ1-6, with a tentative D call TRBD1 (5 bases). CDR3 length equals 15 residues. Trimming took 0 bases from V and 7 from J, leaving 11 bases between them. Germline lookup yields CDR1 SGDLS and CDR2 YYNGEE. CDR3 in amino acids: CASSVEGRRNSPLHF. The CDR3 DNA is TGTGCCAGCAGCGTAGAGGGGAGGAGAAATTCACCCCTCCACTTT.

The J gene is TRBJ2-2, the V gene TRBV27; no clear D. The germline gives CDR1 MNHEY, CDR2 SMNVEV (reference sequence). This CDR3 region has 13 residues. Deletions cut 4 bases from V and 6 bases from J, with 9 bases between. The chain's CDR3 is CASSYRVSGELFF. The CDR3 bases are TGTGCCAGCAGTTATCGCGTCTCCGGGGAGCTGTTTTTT.

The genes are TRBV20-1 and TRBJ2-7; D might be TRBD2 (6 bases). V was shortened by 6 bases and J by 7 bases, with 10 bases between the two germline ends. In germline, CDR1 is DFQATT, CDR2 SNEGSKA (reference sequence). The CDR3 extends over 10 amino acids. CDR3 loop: CSASRGEQYF. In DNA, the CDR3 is TGCAGTGCCTCGCGGGGTGAGCAGTACTTC.

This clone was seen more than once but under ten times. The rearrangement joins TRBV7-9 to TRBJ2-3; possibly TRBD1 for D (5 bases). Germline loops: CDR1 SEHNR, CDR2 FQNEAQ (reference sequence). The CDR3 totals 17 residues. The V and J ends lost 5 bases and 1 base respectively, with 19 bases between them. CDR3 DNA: TGTGCCAGCAGCCACACCACAGGTTGGAAGGGCACAGATACGCAGTATTTT. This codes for CASSHTTGWKGTDTQYF.

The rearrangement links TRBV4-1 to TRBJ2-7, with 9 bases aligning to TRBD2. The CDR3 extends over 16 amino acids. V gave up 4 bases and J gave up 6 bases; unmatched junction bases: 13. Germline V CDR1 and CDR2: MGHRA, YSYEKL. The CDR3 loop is CASSPPAGGVRREQYF. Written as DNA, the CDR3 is TGCGCCAGCAGCCCTCCTGCGGGAGGGGTTCGGCGCGAGCAGTACTTC.

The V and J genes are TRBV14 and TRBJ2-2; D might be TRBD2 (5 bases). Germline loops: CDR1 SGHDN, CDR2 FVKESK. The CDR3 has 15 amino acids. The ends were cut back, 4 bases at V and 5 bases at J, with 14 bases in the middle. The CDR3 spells CASSRRGGRTGELFF. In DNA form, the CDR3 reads TGTGCCAGCAGCCGGCGAGGAGGTCGAACCGGGGAGCTGTTTTTT.

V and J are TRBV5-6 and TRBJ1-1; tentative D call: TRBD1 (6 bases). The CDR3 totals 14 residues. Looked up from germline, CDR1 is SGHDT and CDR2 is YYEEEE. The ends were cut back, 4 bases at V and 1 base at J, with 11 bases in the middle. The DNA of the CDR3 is TGTGCCAGCAGCGCGACAGGACGGAACACTGAAGCTTTCTTT. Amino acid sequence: CASSATGRNTEAFF.

This CDR3 is CASSLDRGQAQETQYF. The DNA for the CDR3 is TGTGCCAGCAGCTTGGACAGGGGCCAGGCCCAAGAGACCCAGTACTTC. J is TRBJ2-5 and V is TRBV5-8, with 7 bases aligning to TRBD1. The CDR3 loop spans 16 amino acids. After removal of 0 bases from V and 1 base from J, the junction contained 6 bases not matched to a gene. CDR1 and CDR2 (germline): SGHTS, YDEGEE.

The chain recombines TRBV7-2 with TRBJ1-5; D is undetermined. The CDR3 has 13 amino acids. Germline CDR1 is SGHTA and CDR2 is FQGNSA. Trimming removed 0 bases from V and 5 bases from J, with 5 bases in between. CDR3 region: CASSLAQYQPQHF. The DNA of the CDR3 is TGTGCCAGCAGCTTAGCTCAATATCAGCCCCAGCATTTT.

In DNA form, the CDR3 reads TGTGCCAGCAGCTCAAACTCCGGGACCGGGGGAGATACGCAGTATTTT. This sequence encodes CASSSNSGTGGDTQYF. V usage is TRBV7-9 and J usage is TRBJ2-3; a possible D gene is TRBD2 (6 bases). V dropped 4 bases and J dropped 5 bases, with 19 bases sitting between them. Germline V gene sequence: CDR1 SEHNR, CDR2 FQNEAQ (reference sequence). This CDR3 comprises 16 residues.

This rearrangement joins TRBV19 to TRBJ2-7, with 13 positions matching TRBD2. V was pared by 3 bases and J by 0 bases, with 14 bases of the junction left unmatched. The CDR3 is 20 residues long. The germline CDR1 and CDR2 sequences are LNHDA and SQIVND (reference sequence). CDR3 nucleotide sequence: TGTGCCAGTAGTATCCCGTCAACTAGCGGGAGGGCCCGGAGCTCCTACGAGCAGTACTTC. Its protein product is CASSIPSTSGRARSSYEQYF.

The chain's CDR3 is CASSLGGGAGKTQYF. The CDR3 region has the DNA TGTGCCAGCAGCTTAGGAGGGGGCGCGGGAAAGACCCAGTACTTC. V is TRBV7-2 and J is TRBJ2-5; D perhaps matches TRBD1 (7 bases). Trimming took 1 base from V and 6 from J, leaving 15 bases between them. Germline loops: CDR1 SGHTA, CDR2 FQGNSA. There are 15 residues in the CDR3.

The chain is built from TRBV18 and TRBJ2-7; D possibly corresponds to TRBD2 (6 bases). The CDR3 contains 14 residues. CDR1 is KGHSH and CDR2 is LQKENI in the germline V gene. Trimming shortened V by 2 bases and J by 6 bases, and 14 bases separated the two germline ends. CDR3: CASSPVGSLLEQYF. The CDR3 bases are TGTGCCAGCTCACCAGTCGGGAGTCTCCTCGAGCAGTACTTC.

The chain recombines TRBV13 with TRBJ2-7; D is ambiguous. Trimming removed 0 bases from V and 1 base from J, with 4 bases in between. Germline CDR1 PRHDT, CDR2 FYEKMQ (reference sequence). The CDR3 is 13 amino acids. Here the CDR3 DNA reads TGTGCCAGCAGCTTAGGAACATCCTACGAGCAGTACTTC. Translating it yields CASSLGTSYEQYF.

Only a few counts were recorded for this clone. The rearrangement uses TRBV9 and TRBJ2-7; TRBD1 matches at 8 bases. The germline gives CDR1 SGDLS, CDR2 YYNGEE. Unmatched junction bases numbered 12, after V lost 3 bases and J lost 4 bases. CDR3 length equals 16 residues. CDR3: CASSALPGTGKYEQYF. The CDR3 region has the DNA TGTGCCAGCAGCGCCCTCCCCGGGACAGGTAAATACGAGCAGTACTTC.

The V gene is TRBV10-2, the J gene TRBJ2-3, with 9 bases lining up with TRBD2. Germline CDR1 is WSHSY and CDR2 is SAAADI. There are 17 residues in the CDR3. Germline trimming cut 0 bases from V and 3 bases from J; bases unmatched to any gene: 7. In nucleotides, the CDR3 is TGCGCCAGCAGTGAGTCGCTAGCGGGATATTTGACAGATACGCAGTATTTT. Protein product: CASSESLAGYLTDTQYF.

CDR3 in amino acids: CASSLARRAQETQYF. In DNA form, the CDR3 reads TGTGCCAGCAGCTTAGCGCGAAGAGCCCAAGAGACCCAGTACTTC. The chain combines TRBV7-9 with TRBJ2-5; D unclear. This CDR3 is 15 amino acids long. V was trimmed by 0 bases and J by 1 base, leaving 9 bases between them. Germline assignment: CDR1 SEHNR and CDR2 FQNEAQ (reference sequence).

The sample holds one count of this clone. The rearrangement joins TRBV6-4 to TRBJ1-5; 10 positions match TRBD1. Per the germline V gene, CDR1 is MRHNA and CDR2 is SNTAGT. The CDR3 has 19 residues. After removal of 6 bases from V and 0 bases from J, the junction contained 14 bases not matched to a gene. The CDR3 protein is CASRGDRGERLNSNQPQHF. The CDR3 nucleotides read TGTGCCAGCAGGGGGGACAGGGGTGAACGCCTTAATAGCAATCAGCCCCAGCATTTT.

The CDR3 DNA reads as TGTGCCAGCTCACCAAGCCTCCCGGACAGGGGCTTGAACACTGAAGCTTTCTTT. This encodes CASSPSLPDRGLNTEAFF. The chain joins TRBV18 to TRBJ1-1, with 9 bases identical to TRBD1. The J segment lost 0 bases and the V segment lost 2 bases, leaving 10 bases of the junction unmatched. CDR1 and CDR2 (germline): KGHSH, LQKENI. The CDR3 extends over 18 amino acids.

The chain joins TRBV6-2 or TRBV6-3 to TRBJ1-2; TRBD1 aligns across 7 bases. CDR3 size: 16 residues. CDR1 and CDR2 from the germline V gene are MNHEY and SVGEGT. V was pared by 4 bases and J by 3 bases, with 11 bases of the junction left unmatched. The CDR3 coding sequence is TGTGCCAGCAGTTCCCCGGGACAGAAAGAGGACTATGGCTACACCTTC. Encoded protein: CASSSPGQKEDYGYTF.

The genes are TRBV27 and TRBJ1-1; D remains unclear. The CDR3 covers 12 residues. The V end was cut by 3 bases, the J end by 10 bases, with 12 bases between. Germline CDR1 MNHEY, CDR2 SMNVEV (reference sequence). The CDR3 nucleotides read TGTGCCAGCAGTTTTTTTGGCGGGATAGCTTTCTTT. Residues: CASSFFGGIAFF.

The CDR3 here is CASSFGQGFAQPQHF. DNA of the CDR3: TGTGCCAGCAGTTTCGGGCAGGGGTTTGCTCAGCCCCAGCATTTT. The rearrangement links TRBV27 to TRBJ1-5; D may be TRBD1 (6 bases). Germline V gene sequence: CDR1 MNHEY, CDR2 SMNVEV (reference sequence). The CDR3 contains 15 residues. Trimming shortened V by 3 bases and J by 6 bases, and 15 bases separated the two germline ends.

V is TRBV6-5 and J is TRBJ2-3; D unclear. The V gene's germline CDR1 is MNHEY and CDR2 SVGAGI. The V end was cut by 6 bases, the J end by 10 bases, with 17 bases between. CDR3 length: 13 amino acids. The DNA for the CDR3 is TGTGCCAGCAGATCGGTCGGAAGGAGCGCGCAGTATTTT. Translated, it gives CASRSVGRSAQYF.

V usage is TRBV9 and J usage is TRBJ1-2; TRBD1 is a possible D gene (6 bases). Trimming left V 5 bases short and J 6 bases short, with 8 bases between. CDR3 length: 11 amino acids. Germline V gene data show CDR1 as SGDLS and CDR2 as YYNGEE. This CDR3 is CASRDRDGYTF. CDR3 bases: TGTGCCAGCAGGGACAGAGATGGCTACACCTTC.

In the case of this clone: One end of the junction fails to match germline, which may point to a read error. The CDR3 loop reads CASSQVGRTSGGVMHF. CDR3 sequence (DNA): TGTGCCAGCAGCCAAGTTGGACGGACTAGCGGGGGGGTTATGCACTTC. The chain joins TRBV3-1 (or the pseudogene TRBV3-2) to TRBJ2-5, with 15 bases aligning to TRBD2. The CDR3 has 16 residues. Germline CDR1 is LGHDT and CDR2 is YNNKEL (reference sequence).

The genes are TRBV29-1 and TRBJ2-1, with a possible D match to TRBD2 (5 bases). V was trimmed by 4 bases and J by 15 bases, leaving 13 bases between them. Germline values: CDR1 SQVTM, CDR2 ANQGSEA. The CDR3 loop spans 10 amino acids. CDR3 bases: TGCAGCGTTGGGGCTGGAGGCACGTTCTTC. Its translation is CSVGAGGTFF.

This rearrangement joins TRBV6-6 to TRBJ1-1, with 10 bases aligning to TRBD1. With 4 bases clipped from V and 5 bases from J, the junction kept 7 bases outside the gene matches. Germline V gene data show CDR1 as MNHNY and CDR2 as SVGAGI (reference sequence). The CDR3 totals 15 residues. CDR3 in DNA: TGTGCCAGCAGTTCAACGGACAGGGGGGGGACTGAAGCTTTCTTT. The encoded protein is CASSSTDRGGTEAFF.

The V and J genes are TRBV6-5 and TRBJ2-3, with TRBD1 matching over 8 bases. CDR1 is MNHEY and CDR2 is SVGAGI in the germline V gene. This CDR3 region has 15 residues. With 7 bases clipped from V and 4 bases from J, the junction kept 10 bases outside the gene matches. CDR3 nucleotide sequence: TGTGCCAGCATGAGAACAGGGGGTTTGTCAGATACGCAGTATTTT. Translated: CASMRTGGLSDTQYF.

This chain's CDR3 is CSASPREGTEAFF. CDR3 coding DNA: TGCAGTGCTAGTCCGCGGGAGGGCACTGAAGCTTTCTTT. The rearrangement joins TRBV20-1 to TRBJ1-1, with D unresolved. CDR1 and CDR2 from the germline V gene are DFQATT and SNEGSKA (reference sequence). Trimming took 3 bases from V and 4 from J, leaving 12 bases between them. The CDR3 consists of 13 residues.

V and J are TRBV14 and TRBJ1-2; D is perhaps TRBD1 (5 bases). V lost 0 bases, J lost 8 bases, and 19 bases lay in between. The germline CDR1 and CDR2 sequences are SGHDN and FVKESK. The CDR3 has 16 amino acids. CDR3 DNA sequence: TGTGCCAGCAGCCAAGATTGGAAGGGGATGAGTCGAGGCTACACCTTC. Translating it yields CASSQDWKGMSRGYTF.